This T cell receptor beta chain was recorded in a study of control samples from healthy donors and cancer patients. This clone was seen once. Generated by immunoSEQ multiplex PCR, the TCRdb table keeps only in-frame clones and is missing some. The profile shows around 250,000 clones, roughly 82% of them singletons. This receptor was obtained from a woman aged 55-69 years with lung cancer. Material: PBMCs.

CDR3 protein: CASSPLIGQPQHF. The CDR3 DNA follows: TGTGCCAGCAGCCCCTTGATTGGTCAGCCCCAGCATTTT. J is TRBJ1-5 and V is TRBV3-1 (or the pseudogene TRBV3-2); D uncertain. Germline V CDR1 and CDR2: LGHDT, YNNKEL (reference sequence). The germline V and J ends were trimmed by 4 bases and 6 bases, with 10 bases remaining between them. The CDR3 covers 13 residues.